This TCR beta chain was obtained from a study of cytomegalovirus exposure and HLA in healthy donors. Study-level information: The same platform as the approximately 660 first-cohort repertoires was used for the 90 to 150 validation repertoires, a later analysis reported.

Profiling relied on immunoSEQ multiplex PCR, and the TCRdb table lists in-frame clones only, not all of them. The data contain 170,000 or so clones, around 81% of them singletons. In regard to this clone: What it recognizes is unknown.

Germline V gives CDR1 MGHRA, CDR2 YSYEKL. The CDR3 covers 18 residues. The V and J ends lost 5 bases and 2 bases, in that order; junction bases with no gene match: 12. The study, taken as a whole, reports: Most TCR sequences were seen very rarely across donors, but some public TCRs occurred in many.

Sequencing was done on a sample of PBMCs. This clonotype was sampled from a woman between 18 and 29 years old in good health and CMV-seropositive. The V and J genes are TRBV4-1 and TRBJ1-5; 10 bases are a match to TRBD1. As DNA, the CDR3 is TGCGCCAGCAGCATACGTCCCGGGACAGGGGACGGCAATCAGCCCCAGCATTTT. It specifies CASSIRPGTGDGNQPQHF.